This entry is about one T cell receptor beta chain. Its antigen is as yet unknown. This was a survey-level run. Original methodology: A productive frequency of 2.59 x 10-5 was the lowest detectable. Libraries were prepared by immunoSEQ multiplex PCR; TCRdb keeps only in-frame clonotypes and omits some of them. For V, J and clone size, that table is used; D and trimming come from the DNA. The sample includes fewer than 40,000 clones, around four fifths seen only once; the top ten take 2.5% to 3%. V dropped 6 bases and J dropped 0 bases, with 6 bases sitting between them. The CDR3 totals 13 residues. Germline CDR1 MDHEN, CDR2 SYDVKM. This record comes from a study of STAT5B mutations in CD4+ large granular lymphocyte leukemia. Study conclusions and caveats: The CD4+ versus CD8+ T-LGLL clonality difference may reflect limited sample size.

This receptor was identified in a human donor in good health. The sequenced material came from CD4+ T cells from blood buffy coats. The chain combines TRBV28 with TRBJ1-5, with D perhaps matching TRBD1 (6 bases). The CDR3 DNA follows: TGTGCCAGCAGAGGGGGTAGCAATCAGCCCCAGCATTTT. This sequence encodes CASRGGSNQPQHF. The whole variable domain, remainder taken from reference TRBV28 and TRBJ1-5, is DVKVTQSSRYLVKRTGEKVFLECVQDMDHENMFWYRQDPGLGLRLIYFSYDVKMKEKGDIPEGYSVSREKKERFSLILESASTNQTSMYLCASRGGSNQPQHFGDGTRLSIL.